The clone carrying this T cell receptor beta chain has a handful of counts. Unmatched junction bases numbered 0, after V lost 5 bases and J lost 4 bases. Germline values: CDR1 MNHNY, CDR2 SVGAGI (reference sequence). The CDR3 sequence is 12 residues long. Sequencing used immunoSEQ multiplex PCR; TCRdb keeps in-frame clones, though not all of them. Of more than 30,000 clones detected, roughly nine tenths appear once; the ten largest clones hold under 2.5%. These data originate in a study of glioma-infiltrating T cells after dendritic cell vaccination. Here the sequenced sample was blood, taken before dendritic cell vaccination. The chain is built from TRBV6-6 and TRBJ2-5, with TRBD2 matching over 8 bases. This receptor was identified in a human donor with glioblastoma. The CDR3, as DNA: TGTGCCAGCAGTGCGGGGGGAGAGACCCAGTACTTC. Translation gives CASSAGGETQYF.